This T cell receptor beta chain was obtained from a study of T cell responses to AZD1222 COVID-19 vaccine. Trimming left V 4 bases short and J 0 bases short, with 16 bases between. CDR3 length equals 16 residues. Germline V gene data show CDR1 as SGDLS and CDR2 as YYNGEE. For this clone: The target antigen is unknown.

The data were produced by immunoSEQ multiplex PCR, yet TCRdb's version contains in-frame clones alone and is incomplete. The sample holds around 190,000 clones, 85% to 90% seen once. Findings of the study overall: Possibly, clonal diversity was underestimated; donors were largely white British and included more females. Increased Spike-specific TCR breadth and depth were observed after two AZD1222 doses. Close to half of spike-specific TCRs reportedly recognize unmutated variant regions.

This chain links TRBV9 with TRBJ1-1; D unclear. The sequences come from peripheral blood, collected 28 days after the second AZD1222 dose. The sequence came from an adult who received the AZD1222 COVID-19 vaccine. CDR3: CASSPLTLTLNTEAFF. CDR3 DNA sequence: TGTGCCAGCAGCCCTCTTACACTGACACTGAACACTGAAGCTTTCTTT.